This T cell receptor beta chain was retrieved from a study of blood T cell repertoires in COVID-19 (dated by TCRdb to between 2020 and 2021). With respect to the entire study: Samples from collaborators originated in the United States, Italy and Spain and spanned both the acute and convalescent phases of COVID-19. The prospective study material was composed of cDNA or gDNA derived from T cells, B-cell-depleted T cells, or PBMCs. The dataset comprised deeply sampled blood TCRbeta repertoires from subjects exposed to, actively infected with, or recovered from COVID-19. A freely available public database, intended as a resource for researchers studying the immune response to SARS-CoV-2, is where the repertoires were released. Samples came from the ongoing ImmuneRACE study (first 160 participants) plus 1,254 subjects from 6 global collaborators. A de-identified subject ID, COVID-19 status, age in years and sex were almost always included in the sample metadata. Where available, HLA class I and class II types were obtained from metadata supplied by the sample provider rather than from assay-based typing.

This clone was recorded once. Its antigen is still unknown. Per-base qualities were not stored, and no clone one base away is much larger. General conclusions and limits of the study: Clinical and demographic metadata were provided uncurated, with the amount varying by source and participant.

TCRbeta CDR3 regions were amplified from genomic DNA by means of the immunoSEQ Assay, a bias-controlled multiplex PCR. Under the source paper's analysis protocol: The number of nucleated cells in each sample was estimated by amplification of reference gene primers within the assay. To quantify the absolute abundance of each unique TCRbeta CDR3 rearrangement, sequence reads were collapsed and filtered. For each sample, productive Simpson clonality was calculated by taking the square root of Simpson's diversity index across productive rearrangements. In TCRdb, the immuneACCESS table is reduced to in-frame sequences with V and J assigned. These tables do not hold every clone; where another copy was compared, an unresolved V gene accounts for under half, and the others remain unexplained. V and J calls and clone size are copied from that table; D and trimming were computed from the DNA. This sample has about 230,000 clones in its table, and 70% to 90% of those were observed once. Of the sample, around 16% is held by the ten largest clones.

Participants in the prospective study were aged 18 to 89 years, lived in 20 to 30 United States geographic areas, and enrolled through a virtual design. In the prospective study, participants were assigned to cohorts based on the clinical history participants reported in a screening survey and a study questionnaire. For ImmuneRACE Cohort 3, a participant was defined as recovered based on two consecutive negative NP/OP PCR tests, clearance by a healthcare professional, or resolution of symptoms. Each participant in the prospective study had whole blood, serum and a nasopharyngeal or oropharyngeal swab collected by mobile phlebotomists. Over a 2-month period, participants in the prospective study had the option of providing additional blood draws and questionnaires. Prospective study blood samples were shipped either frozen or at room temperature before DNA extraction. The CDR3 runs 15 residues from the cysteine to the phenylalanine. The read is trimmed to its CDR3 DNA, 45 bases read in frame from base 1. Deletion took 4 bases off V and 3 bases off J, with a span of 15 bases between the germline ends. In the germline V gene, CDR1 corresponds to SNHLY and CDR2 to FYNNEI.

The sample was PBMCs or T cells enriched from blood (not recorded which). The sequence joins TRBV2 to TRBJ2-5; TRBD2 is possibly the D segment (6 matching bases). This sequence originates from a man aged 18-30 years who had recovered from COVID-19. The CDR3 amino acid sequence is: CASSAVLAGKETQYF. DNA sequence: TGTGCCAGCAGTGCCGTCCTGGCGGGGAAAGAGACCCAGTACTTC.